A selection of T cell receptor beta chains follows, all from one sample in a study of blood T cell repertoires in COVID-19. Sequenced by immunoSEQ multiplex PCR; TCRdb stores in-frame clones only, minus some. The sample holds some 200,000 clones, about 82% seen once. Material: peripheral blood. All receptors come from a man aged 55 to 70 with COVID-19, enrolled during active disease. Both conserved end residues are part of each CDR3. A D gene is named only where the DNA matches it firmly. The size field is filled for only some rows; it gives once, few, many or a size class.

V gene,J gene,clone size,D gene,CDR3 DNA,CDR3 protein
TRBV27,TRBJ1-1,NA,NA,TGTGCCAGCAGTCAACAGGCGAACACTGAAGCTTTCTTT,CASSQQANTEAFF
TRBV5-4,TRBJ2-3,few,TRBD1,TGTGCCAGCAGCGGCCGGGACAGGGGGCGCCGACTGTATTTT,CASSGRDRGRRLYF
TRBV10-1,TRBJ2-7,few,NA,TGCGCCAGCAGTGAGGGCAGTTCCTACGAGCAGTACTTC,CASSEGSSYEQYF
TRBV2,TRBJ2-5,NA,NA,TGTGCCAGCAGTGAAAGGGGCGGCATGGGGGAGACCCAGTACTTC,CASSERGGMGETQYF
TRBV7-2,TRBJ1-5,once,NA,TGTGCCAGCAGCTTATGGGTTCAGGGCAATCAGCCCCAGCATTTT,CASSLWVQGNQPQHF
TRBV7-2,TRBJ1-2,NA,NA,TGTGCCAGCAGCCAGCGGCTTTTCAATGGCTACACCTTC,CASSQRLFNGYTF
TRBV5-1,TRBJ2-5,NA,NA,TGCGCCAGCAGCTTGGGCTTCAGGGCAGGGGAGACCCAGTACTTC,CASSLGFRAGETQYF
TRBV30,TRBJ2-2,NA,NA,TGTGCCTACGAGCAGGGGCGCTACACCGGGGAGCTGTTTTTT,CAYEQGRYTGELFF
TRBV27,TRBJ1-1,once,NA,TGTGCCAGCAGTTTATTATTGGAGACTGAAGCTTTCTTT,CASSLLLETEAFF
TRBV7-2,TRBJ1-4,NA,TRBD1,TGTGCCAGCAGCGCGCGACAGGGGTATAATGAAAAACTGTTTTTT,CASSARQGYNEKLFF
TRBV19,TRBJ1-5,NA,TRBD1,TGTGCCACCACAACTCGGGGACAGGGTTACAATCAGCCCCAGCATTTT,CATTTRGQGYNQPQHF
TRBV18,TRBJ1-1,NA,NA,TGTGCCAGCTCACCACTAGGGGGCACTGAAGCTTTCTTT,CASSPLGGTEAFF
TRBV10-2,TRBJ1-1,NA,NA,TGCGCCAGCAGTGAGCGGGGGAAGAAAGCTTTCTTT,CASSERGKKAFF
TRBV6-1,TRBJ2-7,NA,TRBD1,TGTGCCAGCAGTGAAGCGGGACAGGGATTCTACGAGCAGTACTTC,CASSEAGQGFYEQYF
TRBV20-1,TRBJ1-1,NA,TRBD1,TGCAGTGCTAGTGGGACCGGGACAGGGAGATTTACTGAAGCTTTCTTT,CSASGTGTGRFTEAFF
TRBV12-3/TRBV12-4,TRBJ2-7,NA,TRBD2,TGTGCCAGCACCCTGCGGGGGTACTACGAGCAGTACTTC,CASTLRGYYEQYF
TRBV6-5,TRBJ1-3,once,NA,TGTGCCAGCAATTCAGGGGATACTGGAAACACCATATATTTT,CASNSGDTGNTIYF
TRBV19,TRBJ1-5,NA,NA,TGTGCCAGTAGTACGCAGGGTTACTCCCCCAATCAGCCCCAGCATTTT,CASSTQGYSPNQPQHF
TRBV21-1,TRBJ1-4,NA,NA,TGTGCCCGACCCCCAAACAGCCTGATTAATGAAAAACTGTTTTTT,CARPPNSLINEKLFF
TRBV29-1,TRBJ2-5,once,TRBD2,TGCAGCGTTGATGGTGTGACTAGCGGGAGGGCGAAACAAGAGACCCAGTACTTC,CSVDGVTSGRAKQETQYF
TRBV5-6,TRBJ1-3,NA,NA,TGTGCCAGCAGCTTCTTCTACTCTGGAAACACCATATATTTT,CASSFFYSGNTIYF
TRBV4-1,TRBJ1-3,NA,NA,TGCGCCAGCAGCCACCCAGGCGGAAACACCATATATTTT,CASSHPGGNTIYF
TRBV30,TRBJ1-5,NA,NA,TGTGCCTGGAGTCCGGGGGGTGATCAGCCCCAGCATTTT,CAWSPGGDQPQHF
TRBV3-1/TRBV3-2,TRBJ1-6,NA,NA,TGTGCCAGCAGCCCCGTCCCGGCGGGGTCACCCCTCCACTTT,CASSPVPAGSPLHF
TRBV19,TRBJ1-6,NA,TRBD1,TGTGCCAGTAGTGTTACCGGGACAGTCTATAATTCACCCCTCCACTTT,CASSVTGTVYNSPLHF
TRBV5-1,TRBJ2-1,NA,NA,TGCGCCAGCAGCTTGGGAGCAGGGCCCCTAATGCAGTTCTTC,CASSLGAGPLMQFF
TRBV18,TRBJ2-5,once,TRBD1,TGTGCCAGCTCACGACAGGGGGCGCGGGAGACCCAGTACTTC,CASSRQGARETQYF
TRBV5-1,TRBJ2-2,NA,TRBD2,TGCGCCAGCAGCGAGCGGGGGAACACCGGGGAGCTGTTTTTT,CASSERGNTGELFF
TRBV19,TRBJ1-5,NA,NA,TGTGCCAGTAGTCTTACAAGGGGGAAGCGGGGGGACGAGCCCCAGCATTTT,CASSLTRGKRGDEPQHF
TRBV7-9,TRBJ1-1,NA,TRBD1,TGTGCCAGCAGCAAGGGACAGGGGTCAGACACTGAAGCTTTCTTT,CASSKGQGSDTEAFF
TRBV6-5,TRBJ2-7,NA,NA,TGTGCCAGCAGTCGGACAGCAGGTAGCTACGAGCAGTACTTC,CASSRTAGSYEQYF
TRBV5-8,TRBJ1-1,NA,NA,TGTGCCAGCAGCTTAATCACTAGCGGCACTGAAGCTTTCTTT,CASSLITSGTEAFF
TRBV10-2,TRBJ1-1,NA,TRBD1,TGCGCCAGCAGGATTACAGGGGAAACTGAAGCTTTCTTT,CASRITGETEAFF
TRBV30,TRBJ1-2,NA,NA,TGTGCCTGGAGTGGTGACACTGGTAACTATGGCTACACCTTC,CAWSGDTGNYGYTF
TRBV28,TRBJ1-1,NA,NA,TGTGCCACCTGGACGGGGGAGGCGAACACTGAAGCTTTCTTT,CATWTGEANTEAFF
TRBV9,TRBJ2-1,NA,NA,TGTGCCAGCAGCGTAGACCTATCTACGGGGTACTTGTACAATGAGCAGTTCTTC,CASSVDLSTGYLYNEQFF
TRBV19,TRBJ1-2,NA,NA,TGTGCCAGTAGTGCGACAGGCCTCTATGGCTACACCTTC,CASSATGLYGYTF
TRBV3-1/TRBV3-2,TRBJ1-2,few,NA,TGTGCCAGCAGCCAAGACCCCTTTGGCTACACCTTC,CASSQDPFGYTF
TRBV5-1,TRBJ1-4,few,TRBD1,TGCGCCAGCAGACTTGGACAGGGTAGGGGTAATGAAAAACTGTTTTTT,CASRLGQGRGNEKLFF
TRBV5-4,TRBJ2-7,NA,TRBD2,TGTGCCAGCAGCCAGTCGGGACTAGCGGGCATAACCTACGAGCAGTACTTC,CASSQSGLAGITYEQYF
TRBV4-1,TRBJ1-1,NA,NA,TGCGCCAGCAGCCTAGCGGGGAACACTGAAGCTTTCTTT,CASSLAGNTEAFF
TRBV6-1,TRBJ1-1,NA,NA,TGTGCCAGCAGTGAAGCGCGGGGAACTGAAGCTTTCTTT,CASSEARGTEAFF
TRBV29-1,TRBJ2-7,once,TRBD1,TGCAGCGTTGCGGGACAGGCCTTCTCCTACGAGCAGTACTTC,CSVAGQAFSYEQYF
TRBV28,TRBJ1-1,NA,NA,TGTGCCAGCAGCCAGGGGAACACTGAAGCTTTCTTT,CASSQGNTEAFF
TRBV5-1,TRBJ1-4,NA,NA,TGCGCCAGCAGCTTGGGGGCGGCGGGGACGGAAAAACTGTTTTTT,CASSLGAAGTEKLFF
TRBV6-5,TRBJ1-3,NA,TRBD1,TGTGCCAGCAGACCTGGGACAGGCGGAAACACCATATATTTT,CASRPGTGGNTIYF
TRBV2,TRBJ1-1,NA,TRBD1,TGTGCCAGCACCGGGACAGGGGGGACTGAAGCTTTCTTT,CASTGTGGTEAFF
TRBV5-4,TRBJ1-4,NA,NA,TGTGCCAGCAGCTTGGGCAAGACAGCAACTAATGAAAAACTGTTTTTT,CASSLGKTATNEKLFF
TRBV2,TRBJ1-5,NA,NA,TGTGCCAGCAGGGCCGGGACACTGAGCAATCAGCCCCAGCATTTT,CASRAGTLSNQPQHF